Shown below are 3 T cell receptor beta chains from a single sample sequenced in a study of cytomegalovirus exposure and HLA in healthy donors. The PCR made use of 60 Vbeta and 13 Jbeta primers. Assay used: immunoSEQ multiplex PCR; TCRdb lists only in-frame clones, some missing. The sample yields under 200,000 clones, about four fifths seen once. Sequenced material: PBMCs. These receptors came from a boy aged 2-15 years in good health and CMV-seronegative.

The CDR3: CASSFGLNTDTQYF. As DNA, the CDR3 is TGCGCCAGCAGTTTCGGACTAAACACAGATACGCAGTATTTT. The chain is built from TRBV10-2 and TRBJ2-3; D is perhaps TRBD2 (6 bases). The CDR3 length is 14 residues. Trimming removed 5 bases at V and 2 bases at J, with 11 bases between. Germline CDR1 is WSHSY and CDR2 is SAAADI.

This clone was observed a single time. The CDR3 loop reads CASRGTGAIYEQYF. CDR3 in DNA: TGTGCCAGTAGGGGGACAGGGGCGATCTACGAGCAGTACTTC. The chain combines TRBV19 with TRBJ2-7, with 10 bases lining up with TRBD1. Germline lookup yields CDR1 LNHDA and CDR2 SQIVND (reference sequence). CDR3 size: 14 residues. Trimming took 6 bases from V and 3 from J; bases not matched to a gene: 5.

This chain uses TRBV5-5 with TRBJ1-5, with a tentative D call TRBD1 (5 bases). Trimming removed 2 bases at V and 5 bases at J, with 14 bases between. The CDR3 is 15 residues long. The germline gives CDR1 SGHKS, CDR2 YYEKEE (reference sequence). The CDR3 reads CASSFPRPGDQPQHF. CDR3 DNA: TGTGCCAGCAGCTTTCCCAGGCCGGGGGATCAGCCCCAGCATTTT.